The rows below give T cell receptor beta chains drawn from one sample of a study of long-term antiretroviral therapy in people with HIV. The protocol was immunoSEQ multiplex PCR, while the TCRdb copy is restricted to in-frame clones and leaves out a portion. The sample includes 14,000 or so clones, around 83% seen only once; the top ten take 6% to 8%. This specimen was unsorted PBMCs, taken 0.4 years after starting antiretroviral therapy. The receptors shown here come from a man younger than 45 with HIV. The CDR3 runs from the conserved cysteine through the conserved F or W. D genes are given only for firm matches. Clone size, where shown, is once, few, many, or a class for clones that have expanded.

v_call: TRBV5-8; d_call: TRBD1; clone_size: -; j_call: TRBJ2-7; cdr3_nt: TGTGCCAGCAGCTTGTTGGACAGGGGGGGGGTGTACGAGCAGTACTTC; cdr3_aa: CASSLLDRGGVYEQYF
v_call: TRBV27; d_call: -; clone_size: -; j_call: TRBJ1-2; cdr3_nt: TGTGCCAGCAGTTCTTATTATCGGTATGGCTACACCTTC; cdr3_aa: CASSSYYRYGYTF
v_call: TRBV7-2; d_call: -; clone_size: -; j_call: TRBJ2-2; cdr3_nt: TGTGCCAGCAGCCCATACCCGACAGAGAACACCGGGGAGCTGTTTTTT; cdr3_aa: CASSPYPTENTGELFF
v_call: TRBV27; d_call: TRBD2; clone_size: -; j_call: TRBJ2-2; cdr3_nt: TGTGCCAGCAGGTCGGGAGGGACGAACACCGGGGAGCTGTTTTTT; cdr3_aa: CASRSGGTNTGELFF
v_call: TRBV11-1; d_call: -; clone_size: few; j_call: TRBJ2-7; cdr3_nt: TGTGCCAGCAGCTCCGACGACTACGAGCAGTACTTC; cdr3_aa: CASSSDDYEQYF
v_call: TRBV2; d_call: -; clone_size: -; j_call: TRBJ2-5; cdr3_nt: TGTGCCAGCAGTGAGGACAGCCAAGAGACCCAGTACTTC; cdr3_aa: CASSEDSQETQYF
v_call: TRBV28; d_call: -; clone_size: -; j_call: TRBJ1-5; cdr3_nt: TGTGCCAGCAGTCCCCCCCGGGGGCAGGGGCCCCAGCATTTT; cdr3_aa: CASSPPRGQGPQHF
v_call: TRBV7-9; d_call: -; clone_size: -; j_call: TRBJ2-1; cdr3_nt: TGTGCCAGCAGCATGGGACCCGTCGATGAGCAGTTCTTC; cdr3_aa: CASSMGPVDEQFF
v_call: TRBV7-6; d_call: TRBD2; clone_size: -; j_call: TRBJ2-1; cdr3_nt: TGTGCCAGCAGCTTTCGTCGGGAGGGCCCCTACAATGAGCAGTTCTTC; cdr3_aa: CASSFRREGPYNEQFF
v_call: TRBV27; d_call: -; clone_size: -; j_call: TRBJ2-7; cdr3_nt: TGTGCCAGCAAGGTCTTAAGTGGGGAACGCTACGAGCAGTACTTC; cdr3_aa: CASKVLSGERYEQYF
v_call: TRBV28; d_call: TRBD2; clone_size: once; j_call: TRBJ2-1; cdr3_nt: TGTGCCAGCACCTTTCTTGGGGGGGGCAATGAGCAGTTCTTC; cdr3_aa: CASTFLGGGNEQFF
v_call: TRBV7-8; d_call: -; clone_size: -; j_call: TRBJ2-7; cdr3_nt: TGTGCCAGCAGCTTATGGCGGGACGGATCCTACGAGCAGTACTTC; cdr3_aa: CASSLWRDGSYEQYF
v_call: TRBV7-2; d_call: TRBD2; clone_size: -; j_call: TRBJ2-2; cdr3_nt: TGTGCCAGCAGCTTAGCGGGGAGGGCGGTAGTCGGGGAGCTGTTTTTT; cdr3_aa: CASSLAGRAVVGELFF
v_call: TRBV5-4; d_call: -; clone_size: few; j_call: TRBJ1-2; cdr3_nt: TGTGCCAGCAGCTTGGTGTCAGGAAACTATGGCTACACCTTC; cdr3_aa: CASSLVSGNYGYTF
v_call: TRBV28; d_call: TRBD1; clone_size: -; j_call: TRBJ2-7; cdr3_nt: TGTGCCAGCAGCACCGGGACAGGGTGGGATAAGGAGCAGTACTTC; cdr3_aa: CASSTGTGWDKEQYF
v_call: TRBV10-3; d_call: -; clone_size: -; j_call: TRBJ1-6; cdr3_nt: TGTGCCATCAGTGAGGCCAGGGCGAATTCACCCCTCCACTTT; cdr3_aa: CAISEARANSPLHF
v_call: TRBV5-6; d_call: -; clone_size: -; j_call: TRBJ2-3; cdr3_nt: TGTGCCAGCAGCTTGGCAGGACTCGATACGCAGTATTTT; cdr3_aa: CASSLAGLDTQYF
v_call: TRBV4-3; d_call: -; clone_size: -; j_call: TRBJ2-7; cdr3_nt: TGCGCCAGCAGCCTCCGTGTCAGTACCTACGAGCAGTACTTC; cdr3_aa: CASSLRVSTYEQYF
v_call: TRBV4-1; d_call: -; clone_size: -; j_call: TRBJ1-2; cdr3_nt: TGCGCCAGCAGCCAGAGTCAGGGGCTTTTCTACACCTTC; cdr3_aa: CASSQSQGLFYTF
v_call: TRBV4-3; d_call: -; clone_size: -; j_call: TRBJ2-6; cdr3_nt: TGCGCCAGCAGCCATACCCACTCTGGGGCCAACGTCCTGACTTTC; cdr3_aa: CASSHTHSGANVLTF
v_call: TRBV10-3; d_call: TRBD2; clone_size: -; j_call: TRBJ2-7; cdr3_nt: TGTGCCATCAGTGAGCCGCCTTTAGCGGGGGGCGGCTCCTACGAGCAGTACTTC; cdr3_aa: CAISEPPLAGGGSYEQYF
v_call: TRBV6-5; d_call: -; clone_size: -; j_call: TRBJ1-3; cdr3_nt: TGTGCCAGCAAACAGGCTGGAAACACCATATATTTT; cdr3_aa: CASKQAGNTIYF
v_call: TRBV27; d_call: TRBD2; clone_size: -; j_call: TRBJ2-7; cdr3_nt: TGTGCCAGCAGTTTGGGCGCGGGGGAGGTCTACGAGCAGTACTTC; cdr3_aa: CASSLGAGEVYEQYF
v_call: TRBV5-1; d_call: -; clone_size: -; j_call: TRBJ2-2; cdr3_nt: TGCGCCAGCAGCTTCCGGGGTGGGGGCACCGGGGAGCTGTTTTTT; cdr3_aa: CASSFRGGGTGELFF
v_call: TRBV30; d_call: TRBD2; clone_size: few; j_call: TRBJ2-7; cdr3_nt: TGTGCCTGGAGTGCAGGACTAGCGGGAGACGAGCAGTACTTC; cdr3_aa: CAWSAGLAGDEQYF
v_call: TRBV10-3; d_call: -; clone_size: -; j_call: TRBJ1-5; cdr3_nt: TGTGCCATCAGTGAGTCTAAGGGAAACATAAATCAGCCCCAGCATTTT; cdr3_aa: CAISESKGNINQPQHF
v_call: TRBV5-1; d_call: TRBD1; clone_size: -; j_call: TRBJ1-3; cdr3_nt: TGCGCCAGCAGCTTTCATATGACAGGGGGCAATGGAAACACCATATATTTT; cdr3_aa: CASSFHMTGGNGNTIYF
v_call: TRBV30; d_call: -; clone_size: few; j_call: TRBJ1-2; cdr3_nt: TGTGCCTGGGCGGACTATGGCTACACCTTC; cdr3_aa: CAWADYGYTF
v_call: TRBV6-4; d_call: -; clone_size: few; j_call: TRBJ2-2; cdr3_nt: TGTGCCAGCAGTGATAGGCCCGGGGAGCTGTTTTTT; cdr3_aa: CASSDRPGELFF
v_call: TRBV4-3; d_call: -; clone_size: -; j_call: TRBJ1-4; cdr3_nt: TGCGCCAGCAGCCAAGTAGGGGTCGGTGAAAAACTGTTTTTT; cdr3_aa: CASSQVGVGEKLFF
v_call: TRBV6-1; d_call: -; clone_size: -; j_call: TRBJ1-5; cdr3_nt: TGTGCCAGCAGTGTCGGTCAGGGTAGCAATCAGCCCCAGCATTTT; cdr3_aa: CASSVGQGSNQPQHF
v_call: TRBV4-2; d_call: -; clone_size: -; j_call: TRBJ2-7; cdr3_nt: TGTGCCAGCAGCATACGGGGCGCCCACCCCTACGAGCAGTACTTC; cdr3_aa: CASSIRGAHPYEQYF
v_call: TRBV11-2; d_call: -; clone_size: -; j_call: TRBJ1-2; cdr3_nt: TGTGCCAGCAGCAATCTTACCGGGAACTCAGGTGGCTACACCTTC; cdr3_aa: CASSNLTGNSGGYTF
v_call: TRBV23-1; d_call: -; clone_size: -; j_call: TRBJ2-1; cdr3_nt: TGCGCCAGCCTTTCTCAGGGGAACCCCTACAATGAGCAGTTCTTC; cdr3_aa: CASLSQGNPYNEQFF
v_call: TRBV19; d_call: TRBD2; clone_size: -; j_call: TRBJ2-4; cdr3_nt: TGTGCCAGTAGTTATAGATGGGCTAGGAAACTAGCGGACATTCAGTACTTC; cdr3_aa: CASSYRWARKLADIQYF
v_call: TRBV5-6; d_call: -; clone_size: -; j_call: TRBJ1-2; cdr3_nt: TGTGCCAGCAGCTTAGGTCCCCGTGAGGTGGACTATGGCTACACCTTC; cdr3_aa: CASSLGPREVDYGYTF
v_call: TRBV7-2; d_call: -; clone_size: once; j_call: TRBJ1-2; cdr3_nt: TGTGCCAGCAGCTTAACCGCGGGAAGTGGCTATGGCTACACCTTC; cdr3_aa: CASSLTAGSGYGYTF
v_call: TRBV19; d_call: TRBD1; clone_size: -; j_call: TRBJ1-1; cdr3_nt: TGTGCCAGTAGTGCCGGGGGGACAGGGAACACTGAAGCTTTCTTT; cdr3_aa: CASSAGGTGNTEAFF
v_call: TRBV15; d_call: -; clone_size: -; j_call: TRBJ1-1; cdr3_nt: TGTGCCACCAGCCCCGGGGGCAACACTGAAGCTTTCTTT; cdr3_aa: CATSPGGNTEAFF
v_call: TRBV30; d_call: TRBD2; clone_size: -; j_call: TRBJ2-5; cdr3_nt: TGTGCCTGGAGGGAATCCGGGACTAGCCCAGAGACCCAGTACTTC; cdr3_aa: CAWRESGTSPETQYF
v_call: TRBV7-9; d_call: TRBD1; clone_size: -; j_call: TRBJ2-7; cdr3_nt: TGTGCCAGCAGCTTAGGTTCGGGACAGGGAAACGAGCAGTACTTC; cdr3_aa: CASSLGSGQGNEQYF
v_call: TRBV28; d_call: -; clone_size: -; j_call: TRBJ1-5; cdr3_nt: TGTGCCAGCAGTTTAACGGATTATTATCAGCCCCAGCATTTT; cdr3_aa: CASSLTDYYQPQHF
v_call: TRBV11-2; d_call: -; clone_size: -; j_call: TRBJ2-7; cdr3_nt: TGTGCCAGCAGCTTATGGGGGACGTACGAGCAGTACTTC; cdr3_aa: CASSLWGTYEQYF
v_call: TRBV5-1; d_call: -; clone_size: -; j_call: TRBJ2-5; cdr3_nt: TGCGCCAGCAGCTTGGAAGTCAACAGCCAAGAGACCCAGTACTTC; cdr3_aa: CASSLEVNSQETQYF
v_call: TRBV7-6; d_call: TRBD1; clone_size: -; j_call: TRBJ1-5; cdr3_nt: TGTGCCAGCAGCCTTGAGACAGGGGGTAATCAGCCCCAGCATTTT; cdr3_aa: CASSLETGGNQPQHF
v_call: TRBV2; d_call: -; clone_size: -; j_call: TRBJ1-5; cdr3_nt: TGTGCCAGCAGTGAGGTTCGTAGCAATCAGCCCCAGCATTTT; cdr3_aa: CASSEVRSNQPQHF
v_call: TRBV6-6; d_call: -; clone_size: -; j_call: TRBJ1-2; cdr3_nt: TGTGCCAGCAGTTACTCCAACGACTACACCTTC; cdr3_aa: CASSYSNDYTF
v_call: TRBV4-1; d_call: TRBD1; clone_size: -; j_call: TRBJ2-3; cdr3_nt: TGCGCCTCCACGCGAGGGGGCGCGATGGATACGCAGTATTTT; cdr3_aa: CASTRGGAMDTQYF
v_call: TRBV27; d_call: TRBD1; clone_size: once; j_call: TRBJ2-1; cdr3_nt: TGTGCCAGCAAAAACAGGGGGACCTACAATGAGCAGTTCTTC; cdr3_aa: CASKNRGTYNEQFF